The subject of this entry is one T cell receptor beta chain. The target of this receptor is not known. No per-base quality is available; no much larger clone lies one base away. The immunoSEQ Assay, a bias-controlled multiplex PCR, was used to amplify TCRbeta CDR3 regions from genomic DNA. Turning to the authors' computational methods: Within the assay, amplification of reference gene primers was used to estimate how many nucleated cells each sample contained. Sequence reads were collapsed and filtered to measure the absolute abundance of every unique TCRbeta CDR3 rearrangement. Productive Simpson clonality was computed per sample as the square root of Simpson's diversity index over productive rearrangements. TCRdb's version of the immuneACCESS table is confined to in-frame rearrangements and falls short of the full clone set. An unresolved V gene accounts for under half of the shortfall where checked; the remainder is of unknown origin. The V and J calls and clone size are taken from that table; D and trimming were inferred from the DNA. The sample has hundreds of thousands of clones on record, around 88% of them singletons. The ten largest make up roughly 4% of the sample.

The data belong to a study of blood T cell repertoires in COVID-19 (dated by TCRdb to about 2020). As for the study more broadly: The collaborator samples originated in the United States, Italy and Spain and spanned the acute and convalescent phases of COVID-19. The material from the prospective study consisted of cDNA or gDNA derived from T cells, B-cell-depleted T cells, or PBMCs. Where HLA class I and class II types were available, the types were taken from metadata supplied by the sample provider, not from assay-based typing. Deeply sampled blood TCRbeta repertoires from subjects exposed to, actively infected with, or recovered from COVID-19 were included in the dataset. The samples were drawn from the first 160 participants of the ongoing ImmuneRACE study and from roughly 1,300 subjects provided by 6 global collaborators. The repertoires were released in a freely available public database meant as a resource for research on the immune response to SARS-CoV-2. A de-identified subject ID, COVID-19 status, age in years and sex were almost always included in the sample metadata.

From its cysteine to its phenylalanine, the CDR3 spans 15 amino acids. This entry keeps only the CDR3 DNA: 45 bases, framed from base 1. The germline V gene (reference sequence) provides CDR1 LGHDT and CDR2 YNNKEL. The V end gives up 6 bases and the J end 7 bases, leaving 9 bases in the junction not matched to a gene. Whole blood was collected in K2EDTA tubes by collaborating institutions according to the institutions' own protocols. For TCRbeta analysis, collaborators shipped samples in one of three forms: frozen whole blood, isolated PBMCs, or DNA extracted from either of those sample types. Overall study results and their limits: How much clinical and demographic metadata was included differed by source and by participant, and the metadata was provided uncurated.

Sample: peripheral blood. Rearrangement joined TRBV3-1 (or the pseudogene TRBV3-2) to TRBJ1-5; 10 central bases correspond to TRBD1. This TCR was sampled from a woman between 25 and 40 years old with acute or convalescent COVID-19. At the DNA level, the sequence is TGTGCCAGCAGTCAGGGGACAGGGGCAGGGCAGCCCCAGCATTTT. This yields the protein CASSQGTGAGQPQHF.